This is a list of T cell receptor beta chains from one sample in a study of T cells in Graves' hyperthyroidism and ophthalmopathy. In TCRdb, the multiplex PCR reads were re-called with MiXCR into one record per CDR3 protein. The table has 560,000 or so distinct CDR3 sequences, approximately 20% seen once. Sequenced material: blood. The receptors shown here come from a man aged 35-49 years with Graves' ophthalmopathy. The CDR3 runs from the conserved cysteine through the conserved F or W. Fields, in order: J gene, D gene, CDR3 length, V gene, clone size, CDR3 protein, CDR3 DNA. The D gene is left open where the match is weak. A row's size may be missing; if present it is once, few, many or a size class.

j_call: TRBJ2-5; d_call: -; cdr3_length: 13; v_call: TRBV29-1; clone_size: -; cdr3_aa: CSVERTASETQYF; cdr3_nt: TGCAGCGTTGAACGGACGGCCTCAGAGACCCAGTACTTC
j_call: TRBJ1-2; d_call: -; cdr3_length: 14; v_call: TRBV11-2; clone_size: many; cdr3_aa: CASKADSGNYGYTF; cdr3_nt: TGTGCCAGCAAGGCGGACAGCGGGAACTATGGCTACACCTTC
j_call: TRBJ1-1; d_call: -; cdr3_length: 18; v_call: TRBV6-2/TRBV6-3; clone_size: many; cdr3_aa: CASSYSIGSGAKNTEAFF; cdr3_nt: TGTGCCAGCAGTTACTCGATTGGGTCAGGGGCGAAGAACACTGAAGCTTTCTTT
j_call: TRBJ2-1; d_call: TRBD2; cdr3_length: 16; v_call: TRBV5-1; clone_size: -; cdr3_aa: CASSLRLAGPYNEQFF; cdr3_nt: TGCGCCAGCAGCTTGAGGCTAGCGGGGCCATACAATGAGCAGTTCTTC
j_call: TRBJ2-2; d_call: TRBD2; cdr3_length: 17; v_call: TRBV7-2; clone_size: -; cdr3_aa: CASSLGLAGGGTGELFF; cdr3_nt: TGTGCCAGCAGCTTAGGACTAGCGGGGGGGGGCACCGGGGAGCTGTTTTTT
j_call: TRBJ2-1; d_call: -; cdr3_length: 14; v_call: TRBV4-3; clone_size: -; cdr3_aa: CASSQGSLSHEQFF; cdr3_nt: TGCGCCAGCAGCCAAGGCTCCTTGAGTCATGAGCAGTTCTTC
j_call: TRBJ2-3; d_call: -; cdr3_length: 13; v_call: TRBV20-1; clone_size: many; cdr3_aa: CSASRVGEDTQYF; cdr3_nt: TGCAGTGCTAGTAGGGTGGGTGAAGATACGCAGTATTTT
j_call: TRBJ2-7; d_call: TRBD1; cdr3_length: 16; v_call: TRBV19; clone_size: -; cdr3_aa: CASSIGGGTGSYEQYF; cdr3_nt: TGTGCCAGTAGTATAGGTGGCGGGACAGGATCCTACGAGCAGTACTTC
j_call: TRBJ1-1; d_call: -; cdr3_length: 14; v_call: TRBV7-3; clone_size: few; cdr3_aa: CASSLRGADTEAFF; cdr3_nt: TGTGCCAGCAGCTTACGGGGGGCGGACACTGAAGCTTTCTTT
j_call: TRBJ2-7; d_call: -; cdr3_length: 13; v_call: TRBV13; clone_size: -; cdr3_aa: CASSFRQVYEQYF; cdr3_nt: TGTGCCAGCAGCTTTAGGCAGGTATACGAGCAGTACTTC
j_call: TRBJ2-7; d_call: -; cdr3_length: 12; v_call: TRBV7-9; clone_size: few; cdr3_aa: CASSPGYNEQYF; cdr3_nt: TGTGCCAGCAGCCCAGGGTACAACGAGCAGTACTTC
j_call: TRBJ2-1; d_call: -; cdr3_length: 15; v_call: TRBV7-3; clone_size: many; cdr3_aa: CASSLGGVGENEQFF; cdr3_nt: TGTGCCAGCAGCTTAGGAGGGGTAGGGGAAAATGAGCAGTTCTTC
j_call: TRBJ2-5; d_call: TRBD2; cdr3_length: 15; v_call: TRBV20-1; clone_size: -; cdr3_aa: CSASLAGGLQETQYF; cdr3_nt: TGCAGTGCTAGTCTAGCGGGAGGTTTACAAGAGACCCAGTACTTC
j_call: TRBJ1-1; d_call: TRBD1; cdr3_length: 13; v_call: TRBV11-2; clone_size: few; cdr3_aa: CASSPRQGLYAFF; cdr3_nt: TGTGCCAGCAGCCCGCGACAGGGATTGTATGCTTTCTTT
j_call: TRBJ2-2; d_call: -; cdr3_length: 13; v_call: TRBV7-6; clone_size: -; cdr3_aa: CASSARSAGELFF; cdr3_nt: TGTGCCAGCAGCGCCCGGTCCGCCGGGGAGCTGTTTTTT
j_call: TRBJ2-7; d_call: -; cdr3_length: 15; v_call: TRBV18; clone_size: few; cdr3_aa: CASSPVSRARREQYF; cdr3_nt: TGTGCCAGCTCACCTGTCTCGCGGGCTAGGAGGGAGCAGTACTTC
j_call: TRBJ1-5; d_call: -; cdr3_length: 15; v_call: TRBV20-1; clone_size: few; cdr3_aa: CSARLRNREDQPQHF; cdr3_nt: TGCAGTGCTAGGTTAAGGAACAGGGAAGATCAGCCCCAGCATTTT
j_call: TRBJ2-1; d_call: -; cdr3_length: 17; v_call: TRBV5-1; clone_size: -; cdr3_aa: CASSSTVTAPFYNEQFF; cdr3_nt: TGCGCCAGCAGCTCGACGGTGACAGCACCGTTCTACAATGAGCAGTTCTTC
j_call: TRBJ2-7; d_call: TRBD2; cdr3_length: 13; v_call: TRBV18; clone_size: -; cdr3_aa: CASSPLGGHKQYF; cdr3_nt: TGTGCCAGCTCACCCTTGGGAGGGCACAAGCAGTACTTC
j_call: TRBJ2-7; d_call: TRBD2; cdr3_length: 19; v_call: TRBV11-2; clone_size: -; cdr3_aa: CASGYPPTGTSGGEYEQYF; cdr3_nt: TGTGCCAGCGGATACCCCCCTACCGGGACTAGCGGGGGGGAGTACGAGCAGTACTTC
j_call: TRBJ2-7; d_call: TRBD1; cdr3_length: 19; v_call: TRBV20-1; clone_size: -; cdr3_aa: CSARVFQAGGARSSYEQYF; cdr3_nt: TGCAGTGCTAGAGTTTTTCAGGCAGGGGGCGCCCGTAGCTCCTACGAGCAGTACTTC
j_call: TRBJ1-5; d_call: -; cdr3_length: 13; v_call: TRBV20-1; clone_size: -; cdr3_aa: CSARGDSNQPQHF; cdr3_nt: TGCAGTGCTAGGGGCGATAGCAATCAGCCCCAGCATTTT
j_call: TRBJ1-2; d_call: TRBD1; cdr3_length: 12; v_call: TRBV10-3; clone_size: few; cdr3_aa: CAIRDRDAGYTF; cdr3_nt: TGTGCCATCAGGGACAGGGATGCTGGCTACACCTTC
j_call: TRBJ1-2; d_call: -; cdr3_length: 15; v_call: TRBV15; clone_size: -; cdr3_aa: CATGRERQPNYGYTF; cdr3_nt: TGTGCCACCGGCAGAGAGAGACAGCCCAACTATGGCTACACCTTC
j_call: TRBJ2-4; d_call: TRBD2; cdr3_length: 13; v_call: TRBV20-1; clone_size: few; cdr3_aa: CSARLAGSIIQYF; cdr3_nt: TGCAGTGCTCGACTAGCGGGATCTATCATTCAGTACTTC
j_call: TRBJ1-4; d_call: TRBD1; cdr3_length: 12; v_call: TRBV7-9; clone_size: -; cdr3_aa: CASSSGQEKLFF; cdr3_nt: TGTGCCAGCAGCTCGGGACAGGAAAAACTGTTTTTT
j_call: TRBJ1-6; d_call: TRBD1; cdr3_length: 14; v_call: TRBV3-1; clone_size: -; cdr3_aa: CASSQDSRDRALHF; cdr3_nt: TGTGCCAGCAGCCAAGATTCCCGGGACAGGGCCCTCCACTTT
j_call: TRBJ1-1; d_call: TRBD1; cdr3_length: 15; v_call: TRBV27; clone_size: few; cdr3_aa: CASSILGTANTEAFF; cdr3_nt: TGTGCCAGCAGTATCCTCGGGACAGCGAACACTGAAGCTTTCTTT
j_call: TRBJ1-2; d_call: -; cdr3_length: 13; v_call: TRBV20-1; clone_size: many; cdr3_aa: CSAKVEGLYGYTF; cdr3_nt: TGCAGTGCTAAGGTGGAGGGGTTGTATGGCTACACCTTC
j_call: TRBJ1-2; d_call: -; cdr3_length: 15; v_call: TRBV6-1; clone_size: few; cdr3_aa: CASSEVGRLNYGYTF; cdr3_nt: TGTGCCAGCAGTGAAGTGGGGCGATTAAACTATGGCTACACCTTC
j_call: TRBJ2-1; d_call: -; cdr3_length: 11; v_call: TRBV6-5; clone_size: -; cdr3_aa: CASSYDSTSFF; cdr3_nt: TGTGCCAGCAGCTACGACAGCACCTCATTCTTC
j_call: TRBJ1-2; d_call: -; cdr3_length: 13; v_call: TRBV12-3/TRBV12-4; clone_size: -; cdr3_aa: CASSEQLNYGYTF; cdr3_nt: TGTGCCAGCAGTGAGCAACTTAACTATGGCTACACCTTC
j_call: TRBJ1-4; d_call: -; cdr3_length: 17; v_call: TRBV4-2; clone_size: few; cdr3_aa: CASSQDGQVATNEKLFF; cdr3_nt: TGTGCCAGCAGCCAAGATGGGCAGGTTGCAACTAATGAAAAACTGTTTTTT
j_call: TRBJ2-3; d_call: TRBD2; cdr3_length: 16; v_call: TRBV7-2; clone_size: -; cdr3_aa: CASSLTAGAFTDTQYF; cdr3_nt: TGTGCCAGCAGCTTAACGGCGGGAGCCTTCACAGATACGCAGTATTTT
j_call: TRBJ1-4; d_call: -; cdr3_length: 12; v_call: TRBV2; clone_size: few; cdr3_aa: CASSPGWEKLFF; cdr3_nt: TGTGCCAGCAGCCCAGGGTGGGAAAAACTGTTTTTT
j_call: TRBJ2-2; d_call: -; cdr3_length: 15; v_call: TRBV2; clone_size: many; cdr3_aa: CASSEGQTNTGELFF; cdr3_nt: TGTGCCAGCAGTGAAGGACAGACGAACACCGGGGAGCTGTTTTTT
j_call: TRBJ1-2; d_call: -; cdr3_length: 18; v_call: TRBV2; clone_size: -; cdr3_aa: CASSGIREGQTINYGYTF; cdr3_nt: TGTGCCAGCAGTGGAATTCGAGAAGGACAAACCATTAACTATGGCTACACCTTC
j_call: TRBJ1-3; d_call: -; cdr3_length: 16; v_call: TRBV6-5; clone_size: few; cdr3_aa: CASSYPTGDSGNTIYF; cdr3_nt: TGTGCCAGCAGTTACCCGACAGGCGACTCTGGAAACACCATATATTTT
j_call: TRBJ2-5; d_call: -; cdr3_length: 12; v_call: TRBV19; clone_size: -; cdr3_aa: CASSMSMETQYF; cdr3_nt: TGTGCCAGTAGTATGAGTATGGAGACCCAGTACTTC
j_call: TRBJ2-3; d_call: -; cdr3_length: 12; v_call: TRBV2; clone_size: many; cdr3_aa: CASRSITDTQYF; cdr3_nt: TGTGCCAGCCGGAGCATCACAGATACGCAGTATTTT
j_call: TRBJ2-3; d_call: -; cdr3_length: 13; v_call: TRBV19; clone_size: -; cdr3_aa: CASSIAVPDTQYF; cdr3_nt: TGTGCCAGTAGTATAGCTGTCCCAGATACGCAGTATTTT
j_call: TRBJ2-7; d_call: TRBD2; cdr3_length: 15; v_call: TRBV2; clone_size: few; cdr3_aa: CASRAGLAETYEQYF; cdr3_nt: TGTGCCAGCAGGGCGGGACTAGCGGAAACCTACGAGCAGTACTTC
j_call: TRBJ2-2; d_call: -; cdr3_length: 13; v_call: TRBV2; clone_size: many; cdr3_aa: CASSELGFWELFF; cdr3_nt: TGTGCCAGCAGTGAACTCGGGTTTTGGGAGCTGTTTTTT
j_call: TRBJ2-1; d_call: TRBD2; cdr3_length: 14; v_call: TRBV6-1; clone_size: many; cdr3_aa: CASSDPKLAGEQFF; cdr3_nt: TGTGCCAGCAGTGACCCAAAACTAGCGGGCGAGCAGTTCTTC
j_call: TRBJ1-1; d_call: TRBD1; cdr3_length: 14; v_call: TRBV3-1; clone_size: many; cdr3_aa: CASSHRGQYTEAFF; cdr3_nt: TGTGCCAGCAGCCACCGGGGACAGTACACTGAAGCTTTCTTT
j_call: TRBJ2-4; d_call: TRBD2; cdr3_length: 18; v_call: TRBV18; clone_size: few; cdr3_aa: CASSPGLAGGVAKNIQYF; cdr3_nt: TGTGCCAGCTCACCAGGACTAGCGGGAGGAGTCGCCAAAAACATTCAGTACTTC
j_call: TRBJ2-2; d_call: -; cdr3_length: 13; v_call: TRBV7-9; clone_size: few; cdr3_aa: CASSLAGRRELFF; cdr3_nt: TGTGCCAGCAGCTTAGCCGGACGCCGGGAGCTGTTTTTT